This T cell receptor (beta chain) was identified in a study of blood T cells in healthy people across ages. Across the study: Using template switching, researchers captured about one barcoded beta molecule for each two T cells. Broader study findings: Per-million-T-cell TCR beta diversity fell roughly linearly with age. Across samples, TCR beta diversity tracked strongly with naive T cell percentage.

The ends were cut back, 0 bases at V and 3 bases at J, with 13 bases in the middle. CDR1 SGHDT and CDR2 YYEEEE come from the germline V gene. The length of the CDR3 is 15 residues. Per sample, extraction of total RNA gave at least 6 micrograms in every case. As for this clonotype: The target antigen is unknown.

The second PCR ran roughly 6 to 11 cycles with a sample-barcoded 5' primer and J-beta primers. TCRdb reprocessed the 5' RACE reads via MiXCR and lists one record per CDR3 protein. The table shows around 900,000 distinct CDR3 sequences, with 29% occurring only once. Sequenced sample: blood. The sequence came from a woman of 80 years or more in good health. This chain connects TRBV5-6 to TRBJ2-7; possibly TRBD1 or TRBD2 for D (5 bases each). CDR3 DNA: TGTGCCAGCAGCTTGGGGGGGACCGAAAACTACGAGCAGTACTTC. It codes for CASSLGGTENYEQYF.